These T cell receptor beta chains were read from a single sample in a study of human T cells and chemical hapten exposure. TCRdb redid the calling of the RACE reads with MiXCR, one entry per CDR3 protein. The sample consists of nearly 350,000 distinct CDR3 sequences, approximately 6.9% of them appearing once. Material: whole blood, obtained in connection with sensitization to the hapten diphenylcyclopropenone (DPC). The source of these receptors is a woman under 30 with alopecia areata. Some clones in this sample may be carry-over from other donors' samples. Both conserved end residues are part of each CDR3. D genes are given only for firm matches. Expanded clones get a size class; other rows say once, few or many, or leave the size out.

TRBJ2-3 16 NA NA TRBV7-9 CASTLKVGLATDTQYF TGTGCCAGCACCCTAAAAGTGGGGCTTGCCACAGATACGCAGTATTTT
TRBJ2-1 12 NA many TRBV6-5 CASSRGLGGLFF TGTGCCAGCAGCCGTGGACTGGGGGGACTTTTCTTC
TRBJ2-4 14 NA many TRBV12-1 CASSFAGPKNIQYF TGTGCCAGCAGCTTTGCTGGACCCAAAAACATTCAGTACTTC
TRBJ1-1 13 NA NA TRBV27 CASSGKGVTEAFF TGTGCCAGCAGTGGAAAGGGGGTGACTGAAGCTTTCTTT
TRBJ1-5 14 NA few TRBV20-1 CSATGARGNQPQHF TGCAGTGCTACAGGGGCTAGGGGCAATCAGCCCCAGCATTTT
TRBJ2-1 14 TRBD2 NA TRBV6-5 CASTTSGGRHEQFF TGTGCCAGCACGACTAGCGGGGGGAGGCATGAGCAGTTCTTC
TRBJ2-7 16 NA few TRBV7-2 CASSLVDYKVSYEQYF TGTGCCAGCAGCTTAGTAGACTATAAGGTTTCCTACGAGCAGTACTTC
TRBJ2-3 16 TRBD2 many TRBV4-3 CASSQGYSGGADTQYF TGCGCCAGCAGCCAAGGCTATAGCGGGGGGGCGGATACGCAGTATTTT
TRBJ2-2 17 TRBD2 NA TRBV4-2 CASSQEGTSRETGELFF TGTGCCAGCAGCCAAGAAGGGACTAGCAGGGAAACCGGGGAGCTGTTTTTT
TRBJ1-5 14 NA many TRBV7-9 CASSLRDGNQPQHF TGTGCCAGCAGCTTAAGGGATGGCAATCAGCCCCAGCATTTT
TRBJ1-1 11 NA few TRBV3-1 CASSLPSEAFF TGTGCCAGCAGCCTGCCCTCTGAAGCTTTCTTT
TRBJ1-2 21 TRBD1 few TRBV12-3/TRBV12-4 CASRRRTGLARSNGLNYGYTF TGTGCCAGCAGGCGCAGGACAGGCCTCGCGCGCTCAAACGGGTTGAACTATGGCTACACCTTC
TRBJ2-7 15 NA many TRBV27 CASSSGGPPSYEQYF TGTGCCAGCAGTTCCGGGGGCCCACCTTCCTACGAGCAGTACTTC
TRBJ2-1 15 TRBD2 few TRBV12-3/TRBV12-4 CASSLGRGGYNEQFF TGTGCCAGCAGTTTAGGGCGGGGGGGCTACAATGAGCAGTTCTTC
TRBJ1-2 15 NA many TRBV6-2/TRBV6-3 CASSYSGQRRSGYTF TGTGCCAGCAGTTACTCAGGGCAGCGAAGGAGCGGCTACACCTTC
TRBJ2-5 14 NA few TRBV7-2 CASSLTRRGETQYF TGTGCCAGCAGCCTGACCCGGCGGGGAGAGACCCAGTACTTC
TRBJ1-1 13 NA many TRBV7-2 CASSLNRQDQAFF TGTGCCAGCAGCTTAAACCGACAGGACCAAGCTTTCTTT
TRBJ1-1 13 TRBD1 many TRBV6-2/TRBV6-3 CASSFGQGAEAFF TGTGCCAGCAGTTTCGGACAGGGGGCTGAAGCTTTCTTT
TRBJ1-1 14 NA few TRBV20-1 CSASPDGLNTEAFF TGCAGTGCTAGCCCCGACGGATTGAACACTGAAGCTTTCTTT
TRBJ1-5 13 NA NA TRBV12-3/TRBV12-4 CASSILGNQPQHF TGTGCCAGCAGTATCCTTGGCAATCAGCCCCAGCATTTT
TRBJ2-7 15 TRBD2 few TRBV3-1 CASSALAGAGFEQYF TGTGCCAGCAGCGCCCTAGCGGGGGCCGGCTTCGAGCAGTACTTC
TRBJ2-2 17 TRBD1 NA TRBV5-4 CASSPRDRGLLGGELFF TGTGCCAGCAGCCCCCGGGACAGGGGGCTTCTTGGCGGGGAGCTGTTTTTT
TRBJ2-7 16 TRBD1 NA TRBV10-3 CAISESTGTGVYEQYF TGTGCCATCAGTGAGTCTACCGGGACAGGAGTCTACGAGCAGTACTTC
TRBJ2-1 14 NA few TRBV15 CATSRDAGTNEQFF TGTGCCACCAGCAGAGACGCAGGGACGAATGAGCAGTTCTTC
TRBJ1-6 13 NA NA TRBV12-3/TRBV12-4 CASREGPNSPLHF TGTGCCAGCAGGGAGGGACCTAATTCACCCCTCCACTTT
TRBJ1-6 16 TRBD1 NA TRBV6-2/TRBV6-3 CASSPLTGTENSPLHF TGTGCCAGCAGTCCACTTACCGGGACAGAGAATTCACCCCTCCACTTT
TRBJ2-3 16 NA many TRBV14 CASSHRVLLSTDTQYF TGTGCCAGCAGCCATAGGGTCCTACTAAGCACAGATACGCAGTATTTT
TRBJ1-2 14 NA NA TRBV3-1 CASSQVPANYGYTF TGTGCCAGCAGCCAAGTGCCGGCTAACTATGGCTACACCTTC
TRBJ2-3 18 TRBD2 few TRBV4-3 CASSQDQSGGARTDTQYF TGCGCCAGCAGCCAAGACCAAAGCGGGGGGGCCAGGACAGATACGCAGTATTTT